Listed here is a single T cell receptor (beta chain). The antigen remains undetermined. PCR involved 60 Vbeta and 13 Jbeta primers. Some clones are missing from TCRdb's copy, which holds only in-frame ones; the method was immunoSEQ multiplex PCR. The sample has about 140,000 clones; just under 85% are singletons. Trimming removed 8 bases from V and 4 bases from J; junction bases left unmatched: 5. Germline CDR1 reads LNHDA; CDR2 reads SQIVND (reference sequence). This CDR3 region has 14 residues. The record originates from a study of cytomegalovirus exposure and HLA in healthy donors. Study-level findings and limits: There were some 150 TCR beta chains listed as cytomegalovirus-associated.

The source material was PBMCs. The chain couples TRBV19 to TRBJ1-3; 10 positions agree with TRBD1. This clonotype was obtained from a man aged 35-49 years in good health and CMV-seropositive. CDR3 sequence (DNA): TGTGCCAGTGACGACAGGGGGCGCGGAAACACCATATATTTT. This translates into CASDDRGRGNTIYF. The full variable domain, in which reference TRBV19 and TRBJ1-3 provide the parts outside the CDR3, is DGGITQSPKYLFRKEGQNVTLSCEQNLNHDAMYWYRQDPGQGLRLIYYSQIVNDFQKGDIAEGYSVSREKKESFPLTVTSAQKNPTAFYLCASDDRGRGNTIYFGEGSWLTVV.